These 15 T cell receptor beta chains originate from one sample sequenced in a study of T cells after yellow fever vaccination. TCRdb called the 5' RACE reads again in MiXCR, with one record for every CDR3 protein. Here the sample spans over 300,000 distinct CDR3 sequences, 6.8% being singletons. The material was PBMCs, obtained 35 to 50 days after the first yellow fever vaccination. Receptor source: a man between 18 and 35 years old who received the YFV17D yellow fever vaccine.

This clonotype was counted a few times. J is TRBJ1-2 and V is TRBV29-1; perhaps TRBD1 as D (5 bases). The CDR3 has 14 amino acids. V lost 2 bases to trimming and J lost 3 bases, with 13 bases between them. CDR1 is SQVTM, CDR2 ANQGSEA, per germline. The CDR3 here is CSVEPRGDDYGYTF. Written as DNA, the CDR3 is TGCAGCGTTGAACCCCGGGGGGACGACTATGGCTACACCTTC. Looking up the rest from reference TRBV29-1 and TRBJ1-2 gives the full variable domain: SAVISQKPSRDICQRGTSLTIQCQVDSQVTMMFWYRQQPGQSLTLIATANQGSEATYESGFVIDKFPISRPNLTFSTLTVSNMSPEDSSIYLCSVEPRGDDYGYTFGSGTRLTVV.

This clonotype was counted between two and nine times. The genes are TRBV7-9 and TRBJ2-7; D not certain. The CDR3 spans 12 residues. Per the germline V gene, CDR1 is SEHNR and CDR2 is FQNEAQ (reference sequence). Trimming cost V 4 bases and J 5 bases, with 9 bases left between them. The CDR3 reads CASSSRRDEQYV. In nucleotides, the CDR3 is TGTGCCAGCAGCTCCCGCCGGGACGAGCAGTACGTC.

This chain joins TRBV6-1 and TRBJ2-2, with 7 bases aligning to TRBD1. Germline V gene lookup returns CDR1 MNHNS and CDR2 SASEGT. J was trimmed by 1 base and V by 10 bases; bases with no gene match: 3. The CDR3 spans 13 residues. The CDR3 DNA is TGTGCCAACAGGGGCTTGAACACCGGGGAGCTGTTTTTT. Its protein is CANRGLNTGELFF.

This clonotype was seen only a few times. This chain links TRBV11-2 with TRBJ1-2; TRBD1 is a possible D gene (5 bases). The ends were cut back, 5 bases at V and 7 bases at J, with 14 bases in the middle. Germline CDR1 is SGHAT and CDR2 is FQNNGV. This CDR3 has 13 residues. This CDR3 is CASSVAGEPGYTF. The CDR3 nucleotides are TGTGCCAGCAGCGTAGCGGGGGAGCCTGGCTACACCTTC.

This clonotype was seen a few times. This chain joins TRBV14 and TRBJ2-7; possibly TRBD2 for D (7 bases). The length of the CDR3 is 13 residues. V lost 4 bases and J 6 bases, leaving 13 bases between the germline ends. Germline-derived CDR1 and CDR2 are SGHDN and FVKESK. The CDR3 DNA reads TGTGCCAGCAGCCTCCGGGGGGCATCCGAGCAGTACGTC. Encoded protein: CASSLRGASEQYV.

CDR3 sequence (DNA): TGTGCCAGCAGCCCCGGACATCTCAATGAGCAGTTCTTC. It is translated as CASSPGHLNEQFF. This chain connects TRBV28 to TRBJ2-1; tentatively, D is TRBD1 (5 bases). CDR1 is MDHEN and CDR2 is SYDVKM in the germline V gene. Trimming took 6 bases from V and 6 from J, leaving 12 bases between them. The length of the CDR3 is 13 residues.

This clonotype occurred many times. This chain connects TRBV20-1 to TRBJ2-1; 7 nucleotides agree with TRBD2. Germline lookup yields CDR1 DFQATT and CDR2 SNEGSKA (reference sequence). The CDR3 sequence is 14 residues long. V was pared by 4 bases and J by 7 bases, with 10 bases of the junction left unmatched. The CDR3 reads CSAIQTGGRNEQFF. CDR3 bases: TGCAGTGCTATTCAAACGGGGGGACGTAATGAGCAGTTCTTC.

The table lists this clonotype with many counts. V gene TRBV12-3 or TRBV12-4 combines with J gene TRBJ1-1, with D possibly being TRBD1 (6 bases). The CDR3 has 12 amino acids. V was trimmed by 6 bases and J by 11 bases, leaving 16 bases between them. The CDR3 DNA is TGTGCCAGCAGCCTCAACAGGGATCGGGCTTTCTTT. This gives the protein CASSLNRDRAFF.

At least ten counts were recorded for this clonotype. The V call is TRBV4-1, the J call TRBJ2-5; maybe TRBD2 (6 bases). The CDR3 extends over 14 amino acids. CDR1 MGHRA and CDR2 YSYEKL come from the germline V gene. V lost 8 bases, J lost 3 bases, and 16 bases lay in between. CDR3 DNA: TGCGCCAGCCGACTCGTGGGGGGAAAAGAGACCCAGTACTTC. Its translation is CASRLVGGKETQYF.

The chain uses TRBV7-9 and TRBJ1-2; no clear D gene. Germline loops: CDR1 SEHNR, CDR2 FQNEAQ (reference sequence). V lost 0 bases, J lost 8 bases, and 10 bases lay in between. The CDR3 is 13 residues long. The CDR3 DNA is TGTGCCAGCAGCTTAGCGGCAGGCCGGGGCTACACCTTC. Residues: CASSLAAGRGYTF.

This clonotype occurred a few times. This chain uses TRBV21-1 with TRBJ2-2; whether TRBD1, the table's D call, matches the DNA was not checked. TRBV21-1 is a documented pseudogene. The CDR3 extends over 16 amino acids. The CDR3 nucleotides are TGTGCCAGCAGCATCGGGGCTTGTAAGGTTTTGGGGGAGCTGTTTTTT. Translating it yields CASSIGACKVLGELFF.

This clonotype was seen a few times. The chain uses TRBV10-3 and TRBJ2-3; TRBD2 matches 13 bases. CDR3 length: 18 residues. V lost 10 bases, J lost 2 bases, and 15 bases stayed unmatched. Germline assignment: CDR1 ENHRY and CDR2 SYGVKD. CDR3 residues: CASSKSTSGGKVTDTQYF. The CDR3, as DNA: TGTGCCAGCAGCAAGTCGACTAGCGGGGGGAAAGTCACAGATACGCAGTATTTT.

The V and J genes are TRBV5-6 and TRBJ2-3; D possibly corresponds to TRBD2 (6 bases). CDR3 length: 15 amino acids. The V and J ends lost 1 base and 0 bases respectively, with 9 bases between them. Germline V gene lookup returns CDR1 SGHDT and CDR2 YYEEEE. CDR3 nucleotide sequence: TGTGCCAGCAGCTTGTGGGGGGAAAGCACAGATACGCAGTATTTT. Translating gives CASSLWGESTDTQYF.

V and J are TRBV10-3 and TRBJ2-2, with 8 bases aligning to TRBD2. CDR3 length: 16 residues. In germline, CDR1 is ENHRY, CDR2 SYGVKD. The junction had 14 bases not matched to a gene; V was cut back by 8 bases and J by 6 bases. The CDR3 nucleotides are TGTGCCATCGGCCCTGGACTAGCAGTTATCCCCGGGGAGCTGTTTTTT. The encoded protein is CAIGPGLAVIPGELFF.

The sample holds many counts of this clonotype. DNA for the CDR3: TGTGCCAGCAGCTTAGCCGTGAGAACGCCCCAGCATTTT. Its translation is CASSLAVRTPQHF. The chain uses TRBV7-2 and TRBJ1-5; no clear D. CDR1 and CDR2 (germline): SGHTA, FQGNSA. V was shortened by 0 bases and J by 9 bases, with 9 bases between the two germline ends. The CDR3 covers 13 residues.